This TCR beta chain was identified during a study of beta chain features in type 1 diabetes (dated 2018 in TCRdb). For the study in its entirety: Mean age, gender distribution, total cell number and subset yield did not differ between patients and healthy donors. The study compared the TCRB repertoires of sorted circulating CD4+ T cell subsets in recently diagnosed type 1 diabetes patients with those in matched healthy donors. Across all samples, about 110 million sorted cells were examined, and cell number per subset correlated strongly with RNA yield. Regulatory and stem cell-like memory subsets were isolated from only 8 patients and 8 healthy donors, whereas naive and central memory subsets came from all 30 or so donors. What the work shows at the level of the full study, not this receptor alone: Type 1 diabetes patients showed a moderate but significant shortening of TCRB CDR3 length in all four CD4+ subsets. Sequencing cDNA rather than genomic DNA could over-represent highly expressing activated cells, although activation and CD3 levels did not differ between groups. Because small numbers of individuals were included in the HLA sub-analyses, any influence of HLA type on TCRB rearrangement was left unresolved. Shorter templates might be favored by PCR, yet because patient and control samples were amplified and corrected together, any such skew would affect both groups equally. Patients with type 1 diabetes made fewer insertions and deleted more nucleotides at VDJ recombination sites, implying thymic rearrangement abnormalities. Naive, central memory and regulatory TCRB repertoires appeared to be more similar among patients than among healthy donors.

All of the isolated RNA was reverse transcribed with the High Capacity cDNA Reverse Transcription Kit, so expressed TCRB transcripts were sequenced. Naive, central memory and regulatory T cell samples underwent deep immunoSEQ sequencing, averaging about 3.57 million total reads per sample. After sorted cells were lysed in RLT buffer, RNA was extracted with DNase-treated RNeasy Micro or Mini kits, with the choice depending on cell number. To prevent cross-contamination, every cell subset was processed on its own, while patient and healthy donor samples were processed together. The immunoSEQ multiplex PCR was used to amplify TCRB sequences from cDNA, generating 87-bp fragments that spanned the CDR3 region. Sequencing of the amplicons was done on the Illumina HiSeq platform. In the original analysis: PCR bias was corrected computationally using synthetic template baselines, and reads within Hamming distance 2 were collapsed, with unmergeable singletons discarded. Reads were aligned to IMGT to assign V, D and J genes, CDR3 length, and insertions or deletions at six rearrangement sites. Within each subset, clonotype counts were normalized to the number of sorted cells before true diversity and Gini coefficients were calculated with the tcR R package. The overlap coefficient, calculated on TCRB nucleotide sequences, was used to quantify repertoire sharing. Out-of-frame TCRB sequences from naive cells were analyzed to stand in for the pre-selection repertoire. TCRdb provides this immuneACCESS table in a form limited to in-frame rearrangements. Some clones are lacking; in checked studies, under half of them reflect an unresolved V gene, and why the rest are absent is not known. V and J calls and clone size come straight from that table; D and trimming were deduced from the DNA. This sample lists around 250,000 clones; 20% were detected once. The ten largest account for around 0.03% of the sample.

Concerning this clone: Which antigen it targets is not known. No base-level quality is on record; no much larger clone is a single base apart.

V drops 0 bases and J drops 5 bases, leaving 20 bases in between. The CDR3 goes from the cysteine to the phenylalanine over 17 residues. The retained sequence is limited to the CDR3, 51 bases, with the frame set at the first base. CDR1 and CDR2 are drawn from the germline V gene: SGHTA, FQGNSA. Each donor gave one peripheral blood draw, averaging roughly 0.11 L, which was collected into heparinised tubes. A BD FACSAria II was used to sort naive, central memory, regulatory and stem cell-like memory CD4+ T cells with a panel that included CD45RO, CCR7, CD25, CD127, CD95 and CD27. All sorted populations exceeded 95% purity. PBMCs were separated immediately by Lymphoprep density gradient centrifugation and were stained directly, without being cultured. To minimize batch effects, samples were stained and sorted in pairs, one healthy donor with one patient per experiment.

This TCR derives from a woman aged 40 to 49 with type 1 diabetes. Sequencing input: naive CD4+ T cells from blood. This specimen's cell subset or site label, per the study, means: true naive CD4+ T cells. The chain employs TRBV7-2 and TRBJ2-7; the best D guess is TRBD1, with 5 bases matching. The nucleotides read TGTGCCAGCAGCTTAGCGACCAGCAGGGTGGCAGGGCACGAGCAGTACTTC. It encodes CASSLATSRVAGHEQYF.